The 16 T cell receptor beta chains below were found in one sample sequenced in a study of blood T cell repertoires in COVID-19. The repertoire was sequenced with immunoSEQ multiplex PCR; TCRdb's copy has only in-frame clones and lacks some. Here the sample spans fewer than 350,000 clones, around 86% being singletons. Sequenced material: peripheral blood. The receptors were gathered from a man aged 35-49 years with active or convalescent COVID-19.

Of note for this clone: One end of the junction fails to match germline, which may point to a read error. In the same sample, other DNA sequences code for this CDR3. The CDR3 loop is CASSSRIWNLNTGELFF. In nucleotides, the CDR3 is TGCGCCAGCAGCTCGCGGATCTGGAACCTGAACACCGGGGAGTTGTTTTTT. This chain joins TRBV5-1 and TRBJ2-2; perhaps TRBD2 as D (5 bases). The CDR3 runs to 17 residues. Germline values: CDR1 SGHRS, CDR2 YFSETQ.

The chain joins TRBV7-9 to TRBJ2-4; D possibly corresponds to TRBD1 (6 bases). The CDR3 has 17 residues. Trimming shortened V by 3 bases and J by 0 bases, and 15 bases separated the two germline ends. Germline V CDR1 and CDR2: SEHNR, FQNEAQ (reference sequence). The CDR3 region has the DNA TGTGCCAGCAGCTTCGTGACCCAGGGGCTAGCCAAAAACATTCAGTACTTC. Protein sequence: CASSFVTQGLAKNIQYF.

This clone was counted a few times. V gene TRBV7-3 combines with J gene TRBJ2-2; 8 positions agree with TRBD2. There are 16 residues in the CDR3. Germline CDR1 is SGHTA and CDR2 is FQGTGA. J lost 2 bases, V lost 5 bases, and 7 bases had no gene match. CDR3 nucleotides: TGTGCCAGCAGCCCCGCCGGGGGGGGAAACACCGGGGAGCTGTTTTTT. Its protein product is CASSPAGGGNTGELFF.

J is TRBJ2-7 and V is TRBV28, with 8 bases fitting TRBD1. The germline CDR1 and CDR2 sequences are MDHEN and SYDVKM. Losses at the gene ends were 6 bases for V and 0 bases for J; bases not matched to a gene: 7. The CDR3 covers 15 residues. CDR3 in DNA: TGTGCCAGCAGCTTCAGACAGGGGCACTCCTACGAGCAGTACTTC. It translates to CASSFRQGHSYEQYF.

In its sample, this clone was seen a few times. This chain uses TRBV2 with TRBJ2-3, with 9 nucleotides matching TRBD2. The length of the CDR3 is 15 residues. The V gene's germline CDR1 is SNHLY and CDR2 FYNNEI. With 2 bases clipped from V and 5 bases from J, the junction kept 5 bases outside the gene matches. The CDR3 is CASSELAGVRDTQYF. CDR3 nucleotides: TGTGCCAGCAGTGAATTAGCGGGAGTGAGAGATACGCAGTATTTT.

The chain links TRBV24-1 to TRBJ1-2, with 8 bases aligning to TRBD1. CDR1 KGHDR and CDR2 SFDVKD come from the germline V gene. Trimming took 1 base from V and 5 from J; bases not matched to a gene: 2. This CDR3 has 14 amino acids. The DNA for the CDR3 is TGTGCCACCAGTGATTTCGGACAGGGATATGGCTACACCTTC. It yields the protein CATSDFGQGYGYTF.

The chain has TRBV28 and TRBJ2-3, with D uncertain. Germline CDR1 is MDHEN and CDR2 is SYDVKM. V lost 4 bases and J lost 2, with 4 bases in between. The CDR3 consists of 12 residues. The CDR3 nucleotides are TGTGCCAGCAGTTCATTCACAGATACGCAGTATTTT. This sequence encodes CASSSFTDTQYF.

The chain has TRBV6-1 and TRBJ1-1; 7 bases line up with TRBD1. The junction had 9 bases not matched to a gene; V was cut back by 2 bases and J by 0 bases. Looked up from germline, CDR1 is MNHNS and CDR2 is SASEGT. The CDR3 runs to 17 residues. In nucleotides, the CDR3 is TGTGCCAGCAGTGAATTCAACAGGGGCCCGGTGAACACTGAAGCTTTCTTT. Translating it yields CASSEFNRGPVNTEAFF.

CDR3 DNA sequence: TGTGCCAGCAGTTTACCCCGGGGGGGGCAGTTCTTC. Translating it yields CASSLPRGGQFF. The rearrangement joins TRBV27 to TRBJ2-1, with 8 positions matching TRBD2. Germline values: CDR1 MNHEY, CDR2 SMNVEV (reference sequence). This CDR3 is built from 12 residues. The junction had 3 bases not matched to a gene; V was cut back by 2 bases and J by 12 bases.

This chain connects TRBV12-3 or TRBV12-4 to TRBJ2-1, with TRBD2 as a possible D gene (5 bases). The CDR3 covers 13 residues. V lost 5 bases, J lost 4 bases, and 9 bases lay in between. This chain's CDR3 is CASSTTRYNEQFF. CDR3 DNA: TGTGCCAGCAGTACAACTAGATACAATGAGCAGTTCTTC.

This clone was counted once. The CDR3 DNA is TGTGCCAGCAGCCGGGGTAGCCTTTTGTATGGCTACACCTTC. This gives the protein CASSRGSLLYGYTF. The genes are TRBV2 and TRBJ1-2; no reliable D call. V lost 6 bases and J 5 bases, leaving 16 bases between the germline ends. Germline lookup yields CDR1 SNHLY and CDR2 FYNNEI. This CDR3 is built from 14 residues.

The V call is TRBV5-6, the J call TRBJ1-2, with TRBD1 matching over 9 bases. CDR3 length: 14 amino acids. Germline loops: CDR1 SGHDT, CDR2 YYEEEE. V trimming: 5 bases; J trimming: 4 bases; junction bases outside the gene matches: 6. For the CDR3, the DNA is TGTGCCAGCAGTTCCATGGACAGGGGCTATGGCTACACCTTC. Amino acids: CASSSMDRGYGYTF.

The rearrangement joins TRBV9 to TRBJ2-7; D gene ambiguous. The CDR3 contains 13 residues. V was cut by 0 bases and J by 7 bases, with 11 bases left in between. The germline V gene encodes CDR1 SGDLS and CDR2 YYNGEE. The CDR3 here is CASSVGPGWEQYF. In nucleotides, the CDR3 is TGTGCCAGCAGCGTAGGGCCCGGGTGGGAGCAGTACTTC.

The rearrangement links TRBV3-1 (or the pseudogene TRBV3-2) to TRBJ2-3, with 12 bases matching TRBD2. Germline V gene sequence: CDR1 LGHDT, CDR2 YNNKEL (reference sequence). V was pared by 2 bases and J by 5 bases, with 2 bases of the junction left unmatched. The CDR3 extends over 15 amino acids. The CDR3 DNA reads TGTGCCAGCAGCCAACCACTAGCGGGAGGAGATACGCAGTATTTT. This gives the protein CASSQPLAGGDTQYF.

The CDR3 loop reads CSPANPYEQYF. The CDR3 nucleotides are TGCAGTCCTGCTAATCCCTACGAGCAGTACTTC. J is TRBJ2-7 and V is TRBV20-1; D remains unclear. Germline V lookup: CDR1 DFQATT, CDR2 SNEGSKA (reference sequence). There are 11 residues in the CDR3. V was cut by 8 bases and J by 2 bases, with 10 bases left in between.

This chain uses TRBV28 with TRBJ2-7; maybe TRBD2 (6 bases). Germline-derived CDR1 and CDR2 are MDHEN and SYDVKM. V was pared by 7 bases and J by 6 bases, with 13 bases between. CDR3 length: 12 amino acids. CDR3 nucleotides: TGTGCCAGCAACACCGGGACTCTCGAGCAGTACTTC. Translated, it gives CASNTGTLEQYF. Supplemented by reference TRBV28 and TRBJ2-7, the full variable domain reads DVKVTQSSRYLVKRTGEKVFLECVQDMDHENMFWYRQDPGLGLRLIYFSYDVKMKEKGDIPEGYSVSREKKERFSLILESASTNQTSMYLCASNTGTLEQYFGPGTRLTVT.